The present entry profiles one T cell receptor beta chain with its context. This same CDR3 is encoded by further DNA sequences in the sample. Per germline, CDR1 SGHRS and CDR2 YFSETQ. The ends lost 4 bases at V and 3 bases at J; junction bases unmatched: 5. The CDR3 has 14 amino acids. These data originate in a study of blood T cell repertoires in COVID-19. Data came from immunoSEQ multiplex PCR; TCRdb stores just in-frame clones and leaves some out. The data hold approximately 210,000 clones, with about 85% observed a single time. The chain carries TRBV5-1 and TRBJ2-7; 9 bases are shared with TRBD1. Sequenced: peripheral blood. The source of this sequence is a woman of 80 years or more with COVID-19, enrolled during active disease. The CDR3 loop reads CASSVGQGGYEQYF. CDR3 nucleotides: TGCGCCAGCAGCGTGGGACAGGGAGGCTACGAGCAGTACTTC.